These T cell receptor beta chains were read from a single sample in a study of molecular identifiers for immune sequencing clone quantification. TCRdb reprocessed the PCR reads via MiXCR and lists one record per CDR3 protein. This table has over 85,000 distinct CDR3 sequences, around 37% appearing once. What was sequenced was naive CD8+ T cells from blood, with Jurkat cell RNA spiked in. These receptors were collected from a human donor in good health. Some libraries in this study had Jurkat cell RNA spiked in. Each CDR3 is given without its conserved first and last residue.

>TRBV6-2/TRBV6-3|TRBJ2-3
ASSLWTSGGSTDTQY
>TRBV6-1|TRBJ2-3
ASSETFTQY
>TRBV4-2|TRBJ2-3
ASSQDPGQVTDTQY
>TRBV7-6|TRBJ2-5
ASSLGDRGDRTQY
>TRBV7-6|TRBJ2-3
ASSSVPSADTQY
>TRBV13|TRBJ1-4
ASSLVEGRTNEKLF
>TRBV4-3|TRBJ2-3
ASSQVPTGGRGDTQY
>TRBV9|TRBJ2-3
ASSSGRARSTDTQY
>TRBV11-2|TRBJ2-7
ASATGSHEQC
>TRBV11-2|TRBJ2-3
ASSSSGTFADTQY
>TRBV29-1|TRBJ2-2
SVVGGQLAGVAGELF
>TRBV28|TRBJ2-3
ASSIGQVQTDTQY
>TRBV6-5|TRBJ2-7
ASSPFMGGSYEQY
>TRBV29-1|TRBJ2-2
SVWGLAVGGELF
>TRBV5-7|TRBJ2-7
ACSLGLAGYEQY
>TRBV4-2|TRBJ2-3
ASSQGWRGDTQY
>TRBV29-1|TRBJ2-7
SVGGGVGEQY
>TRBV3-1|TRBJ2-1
ASSQGLAGEGYEQF
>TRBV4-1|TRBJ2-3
ASSPPYTDTQY
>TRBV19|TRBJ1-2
ASSAYVRDNYGYT
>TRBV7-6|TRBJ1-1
ASRGRENTEAF
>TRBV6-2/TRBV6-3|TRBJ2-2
ASSYSVSGELF
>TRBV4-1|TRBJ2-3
ASSTPEGGRPGHTQY
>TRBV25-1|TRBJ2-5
ASSVTSQETQY
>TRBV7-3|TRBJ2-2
ASSITSGANTGELF
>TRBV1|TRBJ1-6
TSSRKVNSPLH
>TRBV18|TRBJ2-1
ASSRARDSSYNEQF
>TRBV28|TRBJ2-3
ASSGARTDSTDTQY
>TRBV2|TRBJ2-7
ASSGGTGPYEQY
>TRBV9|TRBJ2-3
ASSVFPTTTDTQY
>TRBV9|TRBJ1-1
ASSDSGPEAF
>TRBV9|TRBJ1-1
ASSVGGRGPYTEAF
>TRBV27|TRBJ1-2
ASSLGGPGYGYT
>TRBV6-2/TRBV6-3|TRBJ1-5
ASSYPQHEGVYSNQPQH
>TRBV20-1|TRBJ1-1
SAADTNTEAF
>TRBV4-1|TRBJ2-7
ASSQGTSGSPYEQY
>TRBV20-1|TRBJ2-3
SASPISGNTDTQY
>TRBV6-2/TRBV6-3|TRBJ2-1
ASSLAGETYNEQF
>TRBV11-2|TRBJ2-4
ASSFRDNIQY
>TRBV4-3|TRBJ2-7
ASSLGGGGDYEQY
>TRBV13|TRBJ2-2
ASSLERYRENTGELF
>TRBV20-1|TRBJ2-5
SATEMTSGSASETQY
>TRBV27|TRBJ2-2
ASSISDDTGELF
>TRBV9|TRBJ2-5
ASSVGPIGRTYLETQY
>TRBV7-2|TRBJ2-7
ASSIRLAGPYEQN
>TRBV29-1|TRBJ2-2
SVGIGYTGELF
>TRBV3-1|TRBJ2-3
ASSLRSRLADTQY